The 5 T cell receptor beta chains below all came from one sample that was sequenced in a study of identical twins. TCRdb re-called the 5' RACE reads through MiXCR, storing one row per CDR3 protein. The table shows around 670,000 distinct CDR3 sequences, with over 5% occurring only once. Sequenced: naive T cells sorted from blood. The origin of the receptors is a man between 18 and 35 years old in good health.

V and J are TRBV27 and TRBJ2-1; 12 positions agree with TRBD2. V shed 5 bases, J shed 6 bases, and the junction held 8 bases outside the gene matches. The CDR3 is 16 amino acids. Per the germline V gene, CDR1 is MNHEY and CDR2 is SMNVEV (reference sequence). CDR3 sequence (DNA): TGTGCCAGCAGTCCCTGGACTAGCGGGAAAGGCAATGAGCAGTTCTTC. It encodes CASSPWTSGKGNEQFF.

This clonotype was counted a few times. DNA of the CDR3: TGTGCCAGCGCACCGGGGCAGGTACCCTACGAGCAGTACTTC. Encoded protein: CASAPGQVPYEQYF. This chain joins TRBV6-1 and TRBJ2-7; the D gene could be TRBD1 or TRBD2 (5 bases each). V was clipped by 8 bases and J by 2 bases, with 16 bases between them. This CDR3 comprises 14 residues. CDR1 is MNHNS, CDR2 SASEGT, per germline.

This rearrangement joins TRBV29-1 to TRBJ2-4; perhaps D is TRBD1 or TRBD2 (5 bases each). The CDR3 runs to 13 residues. CDR1 is SQVTM and CDR2 is ANQGSEA in the germline V gene. Between the trimmed V and J ends, which lost 3 bases and 8 bases, there was a span of 14 bases. CDR3 residues: CSVEGPGRDIQYF. For the CDR3, the DNA is TGCAGCGTTGAGGGACCGGGCCGAGACATTCAGTACTTC.

This clonotype has ten or more counts. This sequence joins TRBV3-1 and TRBJ2-1; D might be TRBD2 (6 bases). Germline lookup yields CDR1 LGHDT and CDR2 YNNKEL (reference sequence). Trimming removed 2 bases from V and 13 bases from J, with 12 bases in between. CDR3 length: 12 amino acids. CDR3 sequence: CASSQIGRDQFF. The CDR3 DNA is TGTGCCAGCAGCCAAATCGGGCGGGATCAGTTCTTC.

J is TRBJ1-5 and V is TRBV5-1; D is undetermined. Germline loops: CDR1 SGHRS, CDR2 YFSETQ. This CDR3 comprises 15 residues. The V and J ends lost 4 bases and 6 bases respectively, with 17 bases between them. CDR3 nucleotides: TGCGCCAGCAGCCCGATATTCGTGGGGTTTCAGCCCCAGCATTTT. Protein sequence: CASSPIFVGFQPQHF. Using reference TRBV5-1 and TRBJ1-5 for the parts outside the CDR3, the full variable domain is KAGVTQTPRYLIKTRGQQVTLSCSPISGHRSVSWYQQTPGQGLQFLFEYFSETQRNKGNFPGRFSGRQFSNSRSEMNVSTLELGDSALYLCASSPIFVGFQPQHFGDGTRLSIL.